This passage covers 24 T cell receptor beta chains from one sample sequenced in a study of blood T cell repertoires in COVID-19. Using immunoSEQ multiplex PCR, the repertoire was profiled, and TCRdb retains in-frame clones only, with some absent. This table has around 340,000 clones, approximately 86% appearing once. The source material was peripheral blood. Receptors originate from a woman aged 55-69 years with COVID-19, enrolled during active disease.

The V and J genes are TRBV7-2 and TRBJ1-2, with D possibly TRBD1 on 5 matching bases. Deletions cut 2 bases from V and 6 bases from J, with 10 bases between. CDR1 SGHTA and CDR2 FQGNSA come from the germline V gene. This CDR3 spans 13 amino acids. The CDR3 nucleotides read TGTGCCAGCAGCTTACAGGGTCTGAATGGCTACACCTTC. Protein product: CASSLQGLNGYTF. The full variable domain, completed using reference TRBV7-2 and TRBJ1-2, is GAGVSQSPSNKVTEKGKDVELRCDPISGHTALYWYRQSLGQGLEFLIYFQGNSAPDKSGLPSDRFSAERTGGSVSTLTIQRTQQEDSAVYLCASSLQGLNGYTFGSGTRLTVV.

V gene TRBV4-1 combines with J gene TRBJ1-3; tentative D call: TRBD1 (6 bases). Trimming took 1 base from V and 3 from J, leaving 13 bases between them. The length of the CDR3 is 16 residues. The germline V gene encodes CDR1 MGHRA and CDR2 YSYEKL. The CDR3 DNA reads as TGCGCCAGCAGCCAAGTTTCCAGGGGTAGTGGAAACACCATATATTTT. This encodes CASSQVSRGSGNTIYF.

The chain links TRBV4-2 to TRBJ2-2, with D possibly matching TRBD2 (6 bases). V was clipped by 0 bases and J by 5 bases, with 13 bases between them. Germline V lookup: CDR1 LGHNA, CDR2 YNFKEQ. This CDR3 is 16 amino acids long. The CDR3 DNA sequence: TGTGCCAGCAGCCAAGACGCGGGAAGGTCGACCGGGGAGCTGTTTTTT. It yields the protein CASSQDAGRSTGELFF.

This sequence joins TRBV5-1 and TRBJ2-6, with a tentative D call TRBD2 (6 bases). V was trimmed by 4 bases and J by 0 bases, leaving 14 bases between them. Germline CDR1 and CDR2: SGHRS and YFSETQ. The CDR3 runs 17 residues. CDR3 DNA: TGCGCCAGCAGCCTGGGGACTTTTAACTCTGGGGCCAACGTCCTGACTTTC. Translating gives CASSLGTFNSGANVLTF.

V is TRBV13 and J is TRBJ1-2; no clear D gene. CDR1 is PRHDT, CDR2 FYEKMQ, per germline (reference sequence). The V end was cut by 4 bases, the J end by 2 bases, with 14 bases between. There are 15 residues in the CDR3. This CDR3 is CASSSSARENYGYTF. In DNA, the CDR3 is TGTGCCAGCAGCTCCTCCGCCCGGGAGAACTATGGCTACACCTTC.

This chain links TRBV3-1 (or the pseudogene TRBV3-2) with TRBJ2-1; possibly TRBD2 for D (6 bases). Trimming left V 5 bases short and J 8 bases short, with 7 bases between. CDR3 size: 11 residues. Germline V gene sequence: CDR1 LGHDT, CDR2 YNNKEL (reference sequence). The CDR3: CASSWGDEQFF. In DNA, the CDR3 is TGTGCCAGCAGCTGGGGGGATGAGCAGTTCTTC.

This clone was recorded a few times. The chain is built from TRBV6-6 and TRBJ2-1, with a possible D match to TRBD1 (6 bases). The CDR3 spans 12 residues. V was trimmed by 6 bases and J by 5 bases, leaving 8 bases between them. Germline values: CDR1 MNHNY, CDR2 SVGAGI (reference sequence). The CDR3 region is CASSPGDNEQFF. The CDR3 DNA sequence: TGTGCCAGCAGCCCAGGGGACAATGAGCAGTTCTTC.

This clone was detected once. The genes are TRBV13 and TRBJ2-7, with D possibly TRBD2 on 7 matching bases. V lost 2 bases and J 3 bases, leaving 14 bases between the germline ends. The CDR3 runs 15 residues. The germline V gene has CDR1 PRHDT and CDR2 FYEKMQ (reference sequence). Here the CDR3 DNA reads TGTGCCAGCAGCTTATCGAGGGGAGGGGGCTACGAGCAGTACTTC. As protein: CASSLSRGGGYEQYF.

This clone showed up just once. The gene calls are TRBV25-1 and TRBJ2-2, with D possibly matching TRBD2 (5 bases). V was trimmed by 2 bases and J by 0 bases, leaving 10 bases between them. Germline V gives CDR1 MGHDK, CDR2 SYGVNS. This CDR3 region has 16 residues. The CDR3: CASSEPRAANTGELFF. Here the CDR3 DNA reads TGTGCCAGCAGTGAACCGCGGGCTGCGAACACCGGGGAGCTGTTTTTT.

The rearrangement uses TRBV10-3 and TRBJ2-5; 8 nucleotides align to TRBD2. The CDR3 totals 17 residues. Germline V gene sequence: CDR1 ENHRY, CDR2 SYGVKD. The junction had 19 bases not matched to a gene; V was cut back by 4 bases and J by 9 bases. The CDR3 protein is CAISVTREAGAQGAQYF. CDR3 in DNA: TGTGCCATCAGTGTCACCCGGGAAGCGGGGGCCCAAGGGGCCCAGTACTTC.

The chain links TRBV14 to TRBJ1-2, with D hard to call. Trimming took off 0 bases at V and 3 bases at J, with 14 bases between the two ends. The CDR3 is 16 residues long. The germline V gene encodes CDR1 SGHDN and CDR2 FVKESK. The DNA for the CDR3 is TGTGCCAGCAGCCAAGATCGCGGCAGTATCCACTATGGCTACACCTTC. Protein product: CASSQDRGSIHYGYTF.

The rearrangement joins TRBV4-2 to TRBJ1-4, with 8 nucleotides matching TRBD1. The CDR3 is made up of 15 amino acids. Trimming at V came to 3 bases and at J to 3 bases, leaving 3 bases not matched to a gene. Germline assignment: CDR1 LGHNA and CDR2 YNFKEQ. CDR3 nucleotides: TGTGCCAGCAGCCAGTACAGGGGGGCTAATGAAAAACTGTTTTTT. Translating gives CASSQYRGANEKLFF.

The chain employs TRBV12-3 or TRBV12-4 and TRBJ2-5; no clear D. V was pared by 1 base and J by 7 bases, with 10 bases between. The CDR3 sequence is 13 residues long. CDR3 coding DNA: TGTGCCAGCAGTTTAGGAGCCATGGTGACCCAGTACTTC. Protein sequence: CASSLGAMVTQYF.

The V call is TRBV25-1, the J call TRBJ2-3; perhaps TRBD2 as D (5 bases). The CDR3 has 16 residues. V lost 4 bases, J lost 4 bases, and 18 bases lay in between. Germline values: CDR1 MGHDK, CDR2 SYGVNS. The CDR3 nucleotides read TGTGCCAGCAGTGGTCGGGGTTCCCAGTCCCCAGATACGCAGTATTTT. This encodes CASSGRGSQSPDTQYF.

This chain uses TRBV2 with TRBJ1-5, with 8 bases lining up with TRBD1. CDR3 length: 15 residues. J was trimmed by 7 bases and V by 0 bases; bases with no gene match: 5. In germline, CDR1 is SNHLY, CDR2 FYNNEI. CDR3 sequence reads: CASSEATGGRQPQHF. As DNA, the CDR3 is TGTGCCAGCAGTGAAGCAACAGGGGGACGGCAGCCCCAGCATTTT.

The CDR3 DNA reads TGTGCCAGCAGCCTACGGACAGGGGGCCTAAACTATGGCTACACCTTC. Residues: CASSLRTGGLNYGYTF. The chain is built from TRBV27 and TRBJ1-2, with 11 bases matching TRBD1. The CDR3 is made up of 16 amino acids. V gave up 6 bases and J gave up 2 bases; unmatched junction bases: 8. Germline loops: CDR1 MNHEY, CDR2 SMNVEV (reference sequence).

The CDR3 DNA reads as TGTGCCAGCAGCCTATCAACAGGGAATGAGCAGTTCTTC. Its protein is CASSLSTGNEQFF. V and J are TRBV9 and TRBJ2-1; D may be TRBD1 (6 bases). V lost 4 bases, J lost 7 bases, and 12 bases lay in between. Germline V gives CDR1 SGDLS, CDR2 YYNGEE. The CDR3 totals 13 residues. The whole variable domain, remainder taken from reference TRBV9 and TRBJ2-1, is DSGVTQTPKHLITATGQRVTLRCSPRSGDLSVYWYQQSLDQGLQFLIQYYNGEERAKGNILERFSAQQFPDLHSELNLSSLELGDSALYFCASSLSTGNEQFFGPGTRLTVL.

Only one count was recorded for this clone. This chain connects TRBV10-3 to TRBJ2-5, with D hard to call. This CDR3 has 14 residues. V was cut by 0 bases and J by 4 bases, with 9 bases left in between. Germline assignment: CDR1 ENHRY and CDR2 SYGVKD. CDR3 sequence (DNA): TGTGCCATCAGTGAGTCGGGCAGTGCAGAGACCCAGTACTTC. This gives the protein CAISESGSAETQYF.

This rearrangement joins TRBV28 to TRBJ1-2; 10 bases match TRBD1. The CDR3 extends over 19 amino acids. V lost 6 bases, J lost 6 bases, and 22 bases stayed unmatched. Per germline, CDR1 MDHEN and CDR2 SYDVKM. The CDR3 region is CASSLATGTGVAMTNGYTF. In DNA, the CDR3 is TGTGCCAGCAGCCTGGCCACCGGGACAGGGGTTGCCATGACCAATGGCTACACCTTC.

The rearrangement joins TRBV3-1 (or the pseudogene TRBV3-2) to TRBJ1-3, with a tentative D call TRBD1 (5 bases). The CDR3 is 22 amino acids. Germline V lookup: CDR1 LGHDT, CDR2 YNNKEL (reference sequence). Trimming took 2 bases from V and 5 from J, leaving 34 bases between them. The CDR3: CASSQKQAAQRREPNLRNTIYF. The CDR3 DNA reads as TGTGCCAGCAGCCAAAAACAGGCCGCGCAACGGAGGGAACCAAACCTACGAAACACCATATATTTT.

This sequence joins TRBV3-1 (or the pseudogene TRBV3-2) and TRBJ2-1, with 11 nucleotides matching TRBD2. Germline-derived CDR1 and CDR2 are LGHDT and YNNKEL (reference sequence). V shed 4 bases, J shed 6 bases, and the junction held 17 bases outside the gene matches. The CDR3 is 19 residues long. The CDR3 region is CASSLPRVAGGPVPNEQFF. CDR3 sequence (DNA): TGTGCCAGCAGCCTTCCCAGGGTAGCGGGGGGGCCAGTCCCCAATGAGCAGTTCTTC.

The rearrangement joins TRBV11-3 to TRBJ1-4; D may be TRBD1 (6 bases). CDR1 is SGHNT, CDR2 YENEEA, per germline. V lost 1 base and J lost 14, with 8 bases in between. There are 11 residues in the CDR3. The CDR3 nucleotides are TGTGCCAGCAGCTTAGGGGGGCGGCTGTTTTTT. This codes for CASSLGGRLFF.

The chain is built from TRBV5-1 and TRBJ2-7, with TRBD2 as a possible D gene (6 bases). Germline V gene data show CDR1 as SGHRS and CDR2 as YFSETQ. The CDR3 consists of 14 residues. Trimming pared 1 base from V and 4 bases from J, leaving 12 bases between. The CDR3 sequence is CASSLWDFGYEQYF. The CDR3, as DNA: TGCGCCAGCAGCTTGTGGGACTTTGGATACGAGCAGTACTTC.

V is TRBV4-2 and J is TRBJ1-6; 10 bases align to TRBD1. This CDR3 contains 17 residues. Germline CDR1 is LGHNA and CDR2 is YNFKEQ. V lost 0 bases and J lost 8; bases outside the gene matches: 7. In DNA form, the CDR3 reads TGTGCCAGCAGCCAAGATTGGGGACAGGGGATTGATTCACCCCTCCACTTT. Translating gives CASSQDWGQGIDSPLHF.